This section outlines one T cell receptor beta chain sequence together with its context. Individuals aged 18 to 89 years were recruited from 20 to 25 US areas. Membership in each cohort depended on participant-reported clinical history. Profiled with immunoSEQ multiplex PCR; TCRdb holds only in-frame clones, not every one. The profile shows 350,000 to 450,000 clones, more than 70% of them singletons. The data belong to a study of blood T cell repertoires in COVID-19. The CDR3 length is 12 residues. CDR1 SNHLY and CDR2 FYNNEI come from the germline V gene. With V trimmed by 5 bases and J by 9 bases, 7 bases remained unmatched.

The receptor's source is a woman under 30 who had been exposed to COVID-19. The source material was PBMCs or T cells enriched from blood (not recorded which). The chain recombines TRBV2 with TRBJ2-7; TRBD1 agrees at 7 bases. CDR3 DNA sequence: TGTGCCAGCAGTACCCAGAGACAGGGGCAGTACTTC. It is translated as CASSTQRQGQYF.